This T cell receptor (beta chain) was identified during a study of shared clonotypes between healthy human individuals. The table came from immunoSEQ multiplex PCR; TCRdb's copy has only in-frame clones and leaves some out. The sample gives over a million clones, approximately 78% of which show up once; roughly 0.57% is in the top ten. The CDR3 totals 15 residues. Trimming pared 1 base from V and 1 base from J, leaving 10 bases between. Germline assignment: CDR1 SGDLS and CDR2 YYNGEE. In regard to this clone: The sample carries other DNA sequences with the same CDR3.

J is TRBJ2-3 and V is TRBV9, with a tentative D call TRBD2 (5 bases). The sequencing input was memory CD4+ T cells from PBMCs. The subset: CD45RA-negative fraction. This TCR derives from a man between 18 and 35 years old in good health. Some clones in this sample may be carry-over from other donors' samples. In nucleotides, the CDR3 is TGTGCCAGCAGCGTAAGAGGAGGTGGCACAGATACGCAGTATTTT. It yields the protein CASSVRGGGTDTQYF.